Listed here is a single T cell receptor (beta chain). No antigen is known for it. CDR3 length equals 14 residues. The V gene's germline CDR1 is ENHRY and CDR2 SYGVKD. Trimming took 6 bases from V and 1 from J, leaving 11 bases between them. There were approximately 900,000 CD4+ or CD8+ T cells used in the sorted libraries. This entry belongs to a study of neurological immune-mediated disorders. Broader study findings: The expanded clones of different subjects shared no CDR3 amino acid sequences (suggesting private repertoires in all groups).

TCRdb independently ran MiXCR on the 5' RACE reads; one entry per CDR3 protein. The sample carries under 35,000 distinct CDR3 sequences, roughly a quarter recorded once. Sequenced material: CD4+ T cells from blood. The V and J genes are TRBV10-3 and TRBJ2-3; D is undetermined. This sequence originates from a man in his fifties with HTLV-1-associated myelopathy (HAM/TSP). CDR3 residues: CAISVLKGTDTQYF. CDR3 in DNA: TGTGCCATCAGCGTCTTGAAGGGCACAGATACGCAGTATTTT.